A selection of T cell receptor beta chains follows, all from one sample in a study of shared clonotypes between healthy human individuals. The table came from immunoSEQ multiplex PCR; TCRdb's copy has only in-frame clones and leaves some out. This sample yields around 1.9 million clones, of which more than 85% are seen a single time; 1.5% to 2% belongs to the top ten. Sequenced sample: naive CD8+ T cells from PBMCs. Receptor source: a man between 18 and 29 years old in good health. Some clones in this sample may be carry-over from other donors' samples. Both conserved end residues are trimmed from each CDR3. The order of the fields is V gene, J gene, clone size, CDR3 protein. Rows give clone size only sometimes, using once, few, many, or a class for an expanded clone.

TRBV7-8,TRBJ2-7,few,ASSSSGLTYEQY
TRBV7-8,TRBJ2-2,.,ASSLRTSGSATGELF
TRBV4-3,TRBJ2-7,.,ASSHHLTGSYEQY
TRBV7-8,TRBJ2-1,.,ASSLARGGGLYNEQF
TRBV29-1,TRBJ2-5,.,SVPRPGFRKETQY
TRBV11-3,TRBJ2-1,.,ASSLEGQDEQF
TRBV28,TRBJ2-3,.,ASSPTTSGSPDTQY
TRBV5-1,TRBJ2-7,once,ASSLLSEGNFEQY
TRBV27,TRBJ1-4,.,ASSLLGFGDGQANEKLF
TRBV27,TRBJ2-1,once,ASSSVADYNEQF
TRBV5-8,TRBJ2-7,.,AGGDLAYEQY
TRBV19,TRBJ1-1,.,ASSRLGQKAF
TRBV29-1,TRBJ1-2,.,STRDRGEGYT
TRBV5-4,TRBJ2-1,.,ASSLIGGNSYNEQF
TRBV7-9,TRBJ1-1,.,ASSLTGGANTEAF
TRBV7-9,TRBJ2-7,once,ASSPWPGQGAYEQY
TRBV27,TRBJ2-3,once,ASSFWGTSIADTQY
TRBV7-9,TRBJ1-4,.,ASSLFRVNEKLF
TRBV13,TRBJ2-7,.,ASSPQGQEQY
TRBV27,TRBJ1-4,.,ASSLSVRRREKLF
TRBV27,TRBJ2-2,once,ASSDRGRTGELF
TRBV7-9,TRBJ2-1,.,ASSFPLVNHNEQF